Presented here are 26 T cell receptor beta chains from one specimen sequenced in a study of OX40 agonist ivuxolimab in advanced cancers. Sequencing was performed with immunoSEQ multiplex PCR; in TCRdb, only in-frame clones are kept and a portion is missing. Of 50,000 to 70,000 clones listed, 70% to 90% were seen once; the top ten hold about 4%. This specimen consisted of CD4+ or CD8+ T cells sorted from blood, obtained in a trial of the OX40 agonist ivuxolimab. Source of these receptors: an adult with an advanced solid tumor such as melanoma, head and neck, liver or kidney cancer.

The chain joins TRBV4-1 to TRBJ1-5, with 7 positions matching TRBD1. CDR3 length: 15 residues. J gave up 5 bases and V 3 bases, and 7 bases lay outside the gene matches. Germline CDR1 reads MGHRA; CDR2 reads YSYEKL. For the CDR3, the DNA is TGCGCCAGCAGCCATGGGACAGATCCCTATCAGCCCCAGCATTTT. Protein product: CASSHGTDPYQPQHF.

This sequence joins TRBV28 and TRBJ2-5, with D uncertain. V lost 3 bases and J lost 2, with 7 bases in between. Germline assignment: CDR1 MDHEN and CDR2 SYDVKM. The CDR3 spans 13 residues. The CDR3 DNA follows: TGTGCCAGCAGTTTCGGGCGACAAGAGACCCAGTACTTC. Residues: CASSFGRQETQYF.

The chain combines TRBV5-1 with TRBJ1-5, with no clear D. Germline assignment: CDR1 SGHRS and CDR2 YFSETQ. The CDR3 totals 18 residues. V lost 4 bases and J lost 2, with 22 bases in between. As DNA, the CDR3 is TGCGCCAGCAGCCTTGGTATAACGGGTACCGATGGCAATCAGCCCCAGCATTTT. It encodes CASSLGITGTDGNQPQHF.

The chain is built from TRBV7-9 and TRBJ2-7; D gene uncertain. The CDR3 extends over 15 amino acids. Germline CDR1 is SEHNR and CDR2 is FQNEAQ (reference sequence). Trimming shortened V by 5 bases and J by 1 base, and 15 bases separated the two germline ends. For the CDR3, the DNA is TGTGCCAGCAGCCAACCCAGAATCGGATCCTACGAGCAGTACTTC. Residues: CASSQPRIGSYEQYF.

The V and J genes are TRBV30 and TRBJ2-1, with a possible D match to TRBD1 (6 bases). This CDR3 has 14 amino acids. Germline lookup yields CDR1 GTSNPN and CDR2 SVGIG (reference sequence). V was clipped by 3 bases and J by 8 bases, with 17 bases between them. The CDR3 here is CAWRGGEEVHEQFF. In DNA form, the CDR3 reads TGTGCCTGGAGAGGGGGAGAGGAGGTTCATGAGCAGTTCTTC.

The rearrangement joins TRBV4-3 to TRBJ2-7; a weak D match, TRBD1 (5 bases). The V and J ends lost 0 bases and 7 bases respectively, with 22 bases between them. Germline V gene sequence: CDR1 LGHNA, CDR2 YSLEER. The CDR3 is 17 amino acids. The CDR3 DNA follows: TGCGCCAGCAGCCAAGATCTCGCGGCAGGGCGCTCTGGGGAGCAGTACTTC. It specifies CASSQDLAAGRSGEQYF.

In nucleotides, the CDR3 is TGTGCCAGCTCACCAGACAGCCATCAGCCCCAGCATTTT. It codes for CASSPDSHQPQHF. The chain carries TRBV18 and TRBJ1-5; a weak D match, TRBD1 (5 bases). Trimming took off 2 bases at V and 5 bases at J, with 7 bases between the two ends. This CDR3 has 13 amino acids. Germline values: CDR1 KGHSH, CDR2 LQKENI.

The V gene is TRBV18, the J gene TRBJ2-5; D is undetermined. Per germline, CDR1 KGHSH and CDR2 LQKENI. The CDR3 runs to 15 residues. The V gene lost 0 bases and the J gene lost 1 base, with 9 bases spanning the gap. CDR3 sequence: CASSPPTGVQETQYF. As DNA, the CDR3 is TGTGCCAGCTCACCACCGACGGGCGTCCAAGAGACCCAGTACTTC.

V usage is TRBV6-1 and J usage is TRBJ1-2, with a weak D call TRBD1 (5 bases). Looked up from germline, CDR1 is MNHNS and CDR2 is SASEGT. CDR3 length equals 15 residues. With 11 bases removed from V and 3 bases from J, the gap between germline ends came to 22 bases. The CDR3 DNA reads TGTGCCTCCTGGGGACGGGCGTCCCCATACTATGGCTACACCTTC. Translation gives CASWGRASPYYGYTF.

This rearrangement joins TRBV28 to TRBJ1-5; no firm D call. The CDR3 consists of 15 residues. Germline V gives CDR1 MDHEN, CDR2 SYDVKM. The V end lost 5 bases, the J end lost 5 bases, and 16 bases lay between the germline ends. DNA for the CDR3: TGTGCCAGCAGTCGAACCACAGAAATTGATCAGCCCCAGCATTTT. As protein: CASSRTTEIDQPQHF.

The chain joins TRBV9 to TRBJ2-2; 9 bases fit TRBD1. CDR3 size: 18 residues. The V gene end was trimmed by 2 bases and the J gene end by 4 bases; junction bases not matched to a gene: 12. Germline V gene sequence: CDR1 SGDLS, CDR2 YYNGEE. The CDR3 nucleotides are TGTGCCAGCAGCGTGAGTGTGACAGGGGGTAGTAGCACCGGGGAGCTGTTTTTT. Translation gives CASSVSVTGGSSTGELFF.

The chain joins TRBV30 to TRBJ1-5; D unclear. Trimming pared 0 bases from V and 7 bases from J, leaving 22 bases between. This CDR3 is 17 amino acids long. Germline V gene sequence: CDR1 GTSNPN, CDR2 SVGIG (reference sequence). The CDR3 loop reads CAWSVVPQSLPYQPQHF. CDR3 nucleotides: TGTGCCTGGAGTGTGGTCCCGCAGAGCCTTCCGTACCAGCCCCAGCATTTT.

This sequence joins TRBV7-9 and TRBJ1-2; D remains unclear. Deletions cut 5 bases from V and 7 bases from J, with 17 bases between. The CDR3 loop spans 14 amino acids. Germline CDR1 is SEHNR and CDR2 is FQNEAQ (reference sequence). CDR3 protein: CASSRTVGPRGYTF. CDR3 nucleotide sequence: TGTGCCAGCAGCAGGACCGTAGGACCCCGTGGCTACACCTTC.

This clone was observed a single time. The rearrangement uses TRBV29-1 and TRBJ1-1; unclear D gene. V lost 5 bases, J lost 2 bases, and 3 bases lay in between. The CDR3 runs to 10 residues. CDR1 is SQVTM and CDR2 is ANQGSEA in the germline V gene. This CDR3 is CSVLNTEAFF. The CDR3 DNA sequence: TGCAGCGTTTTAAACACTGAAGCTTTCTTT. The complete variable domain, with remaining parts taken from reference TRBV29-1 and TRBJ1-1, reads SAVISQKPSRDICQRGTSLTIQCQVDSQVTMMFWYRQQPGQSLTLIATANQGSEATYESGFVIDKFPISRPNLTFSTLTVSNMSPEDSSIYLCSVLNTEAFFGQGTRLTVV.

The V gene is TRBV5-1, the J gene TRBJ2-1; D not certain. The germline V gene encodes CDR1 SGHRS and CDR2 YFSETQ. There are 18 residues in the CDR3. Deletions cut 4 bases from V and 0 bases from J, with 20 bases between. CDR3 coding DNA: TGCGCCAGCAGCCAAACTCCGTTGGGCCCCCTCTCCTACAATGAGCAGTTCTTC. As protein: CASSQTPLGPLSYNEQFF.

Written as DNA, the CDR3 is TGTGCCAGCAGTTCATGGGACCTAAACACTGAAGCTTTCTTT. The encoded protein is CASSSWDLNTEAFF. The rearrangement uses TRBV28 and TRBJ1-1; D may be TRBD1 (5 bases). V lost 4 bases, J lost 2 bases, and 11 bases lay in between. The CDR3 spans 14 residues. Germline V gene lookup returns CDR1 MDHEN and CDR2 SYDVKM.

This clone was detected a few times. This chain links TRBV5-4 with TRBJ2-5; TRBD2 aligns across 7 bases. CDR3 length: 14 residues. The V gene's germline CDR1 is SGHNT and CDR2 YYREEE (reference sequence). V dropped 3 bases and J dropped 1; count of bases not matched to a gene: 3. In DNA form, the CDR3 reads TGTGCCAGCAGCTCGGGGACTACCCAAGAGACCCAGTACTTC. It encodes CASSSGTTQETQYF.

V gene TRBV9 combines with J gene TRBJ2-1; D may correspond to TRBD1 or TRBD2 (5 bases each). This CDR3 has 15 amino acids. The V end was cut by 0 bases, the J end by 5 bases, with 12 bases between. CDR1 is SGDLS, CDR2 YYNGEE, per germline. The CDR3: CASSVAPTGHNEQFF. The DNA for the CDR3 is TGTGCCAGCAGCGTAGCGCCAACGGGGCACAATGAGCAGTTCTTC. Combining the CDR3 with reference TRBV9 and TRBJ2-1 gives the whole variable domain DSGVTQTPKHLITATGQRVTLRCSPRSGDLSVYWYQQSLDQGLQFLIQYYNGEERAKGNILERFSAQQFPDLHSELNLSSLELGDSALYFCASSVAPTGHNEQFFGPGTRLTVL.

The chain uses TRBV7-9 and TRBJ2-7; TRBD1 is a possible D gene (7 bases). This CDR3 is 14 amino acids long. V was shortened by 5 bases and J by 4 bases, with 15 bases between the two germline ends. The germline CDR1 and CDR2 sequences are SEHNR and FQNEAQ (reference sequence). The CDR3 sequence: CASSPGGTEYEQYF. CDR3 DNA: TGTGCCAGCAGCCCCGGCGGGACAGAATACGAGCAGTACTTC.

This chain joins TRBV7-9 and TRBJ2-2, with a possible D match to TRBD1 (5 bases). With 7 bases removed from V and 6 bases from J, the gap between germline ends came to 9 bases. Germline V gives CDR1 SEHNR, CDR2 FQNEAQ (reference sequence). The CDR3 sequence is 12 residues long. The CDR3 reads CASNRYPGELFF. The CDR3 DNA is TGTGCCAGCAACAGGTACCCCGGGGAGCTGTTTTTT.

This chain joins TRBV7-9 and TRBJ2-6; the match to TRBD2 covers 7 bases. The CDR3 runs 16 residues. With 5 bases clipped from V and 9 bases from J, the junction kept 13 bases outside the gene matches. CDR1 and CDR2 (germline): SEHNR, FQNEAQ (reference sequence). In nucleotides, the CDR3 is TGTGCCAGCAGCCCCCGGACTAGGACAAACTACAACGTCCTGACTTTC. It translates to CASSPRTRTNYNVLTF.

The chain employs TRBV11-3 and TRBJ2-7, with a weak D call TRBD1 (6 bases). The CDR3 has 14 amino acids. V shed 6 bases and J shed 0 bases, with 12 bases lying between them. Germline loops: CDR1 SGHNT, CDR2 YENEEA. CDR3 coding DNA: TGTGCCAGCAGGCCCTCGACAGGCTCCTACGAGCAGTACTTC. It yields the protein CASRPSTGSYEQYF.

This chain uses TRBV7-9 with TRBJ2-1; D gene unclear. The CDR3 is 15 residues long. Trimming removed 1 base at V and 1 base at J, with 8 bases between. Germline CDR1 is SEHNR and CDR2 is FQNEAQ (reference sequence). The CDR3 nucleotides are TGTGCCAGCAGCTTAGGCCCCTGGTCCTACAATGAGCAGTTCTTC. Residues: CASSLGPWSYNEQFF.

The chain carries TRBV30 and TRBJ2-2, with a tentative D call TRBD1 (5 bases). Looked up from germline, CDR1 is GTSNPN and CDR2 is SVGIG (reference sequence). This CDR3 comprises 13 residues. Trimming removed 7 bases at V and 7 bases at J, with 16 bases between. The CDR3 DNA reads TGTGCCTCCAGGGAATGGGTTGGCGGGGAGCTGTTTTTT. Protein: CASREWVGGELFF. Supplemented by reference TRBV30 and TRBJ2-2, the full variable domain reads SQTIHQWPATLVQPVGSPLSLECTVEGTSNPNLYWYRQAAGRGLQLLFYSVGIGQISSEVPQNLSASRPQDRQFILSSKKLLLSDSGFYLCASREWVGGELFFGEGSRLTVL.

The chain combines TRBV2 with TRBJ2-1; possible D gene TRBD1, 5 bases. The V gene lost 6 bases and the J gene lost 6 bases, with 9 bases spanning the gap. CDR3 length equals 12 residues. Germline CDR1 and CDR2: SNHLY and FYNNEI. The CDR3 loop reads CASSSGFNEQFF. CDR3 nucleotides: TGTGCCAGCAGCTCAGGGTTCAATGAGCAGTTCTTC.

By sample share, this clone is medium-sized. The chain recombines TRBV2 with TRBJ2-7; D is undetermined. Germline lookup yields CDR1 SNHLY and CDR2 FYNNEI. This CDR3 comprises 12 residues. Deletions cut 4 bases from V and 2 bases from J, with 6 bases between. This chain's CDR3 is CASSGETYEQYF. Written as DNA, the CDR3 is TGTGCCAGCAGTGGGGAAACCTACGAGCAGTACTTC.